The entry below describes one T cell receptor beta chain. Together with a sample-barcoded 5' primer, a J-beta primer mix was included in a second PCR lasting about 7 to 11 cycles. MiXCR, applied by TCRdb to the 5' RACE reads, yields one record per CDR3 protein. The sample records about 630,000 distinct CDR3 sequences, around 21% being singletons. These data belong to a study of blood T cells in healthy people across ages. Looked up from germline, CDR1 is MNHNY and CDR2 is SVGAGI (reference sequence). This CDR3 has 13 residues. Source material: blood. The chain couples TRBV6-6 to TRBJ2-5; tentative D call: TRBD1 (7 bases). The assigned J gene may be wrong: the sequence end matches TRBJ2-7 better. The origin of this receptor is an older man in good health. The CDR3 region is CAITNRGGYEQYF. CDR3 DNA: TGTGCCATAACAAACAGGGGAGGTTACGAGCAGTACTTC.